Following are 22 T cell receptor beta chains from one sample sequenced in a study of cytomegalovirus exposure and HLA in healthy donors. The data were produced by immunoSEQ multiplex PCR, yet TCRdb's version contains in-frame clones alone and is incomplete. This sample has approximately 280,000 clones; around 89% occur once, and the top ten carry approximately 0.88%. Sequences were obtained from PBMCs. Receptors originate from a woman under 30 in good health and CMV-seronegative.

This clone was seen a single time. V gene TRBV10-3 combines with J gene TRBJ1-1; D gene ambiguous. V was pared by 5 bases and J by 4 bases, with 17 bases between. The CDR3 has 15 amino acids. In germline, CDR1 is ENHRY, CDR2 SYGVKD. The CDR3: CAISLLDGGGTEAFF. CDR3 DNA: TGTGCCATCAGTCTTCTCGACGGCGGTGGCACTGAAGCTTTCTTT.

The rearrangement links TRBV30 to TRBJ2-5; a weak D match, TRBD2 (6 bases). CDR1 and CDR2 (germline): GTSNPN, SVGIG (reference sequence). The CDR3 spans 11 residues. With 3 bases removed from V and 4 bases from J, the gap between germline ends came to 6 bases. The CDR3 sequence is CAWRGGETQYF. In DNA form, the CDR3 reads TGTGCCTGGAGGGGGGGAGAGACCCAGTACTTC.

The chain joins TRBV7-3 to TRBJ2-1, with D perhaps TRBD2 (6 bases). The V end was cut by 5 bases, the J end by 7 bases, with 12 bases between. CDR1 is SGHTA and CDR2 is FQGTGA in the germline V gene. The CDR3 runs to 13 residues. CDR3 amino acids: CASSPVRGNEQFF. As DNA, the CDR3 is TGTGCCAGCAGCCCAGTTCGGGGGAATGAGCAGTTCTTC.

This chain uses TRBV27 with TRBJ2-5, with 10 bases aligning to TRBD2. From germline, CDR1 is MNHEY and CDR2 SMNVEV (reference sequence). This CDR3 is 16 amino acids long. The V and J ends lost 0 bases and 5 bases, in that order; junction bases with no gene match: 6. The CDR3 DNA reads TGTGCCAGCAGTTTATCTGGGGGACTAGCGAGGGAGACCCAGTACTTC. It yields the protein CASSLSGGLARETQYF.

V usage is TRBV9 and J usage is TRBJ2-3; D perhaps matches TRBD2 (6 bases). CDR3 length: 15 residues. Germline V lookup: CDR1 SGDLS, CDR2 YYNGEE. Trimming cost V 5 bases and J 0 bases, with 13 bases left between them. The CDR3 here is CASSPEGGSTDTQYF. The CDR3 bases are TGTGCCAGCAGTCCAGAAGGAGGGAGCACAGATACGCAGTATTTT.

This chain joins TRBV28 and TRBJ1-1, with 9 bases matching TRBD1. J lost 3 bases, V lost 6 bases, and 8 bases had no gene match. Germline loops: CDR1 MDHEN, CDR2 SYDVKM. This CDR3 has 15 amino acids. The CDR3: CASSGAQGAHTEAFF. As DNA, the CDR3 is TGTGCCAGCAGCGGAGCACAGGGGGCGCACACTGAAGCTTTCTTT. Variable domain in full (rest from reference TRBV28 and TRBJ1-1): DVKVTQSSRYLVKRTGEKVFLECVQDMDHENMFWYRQDPGLGLRLIYFSYDVKMKEKGDIPEGYSVSREKKERFSLILESASTNQTSMYLCASSGAQGAHTEAFFGQGTRLTVV.

The V call is TRBV15, the J call TRBJ1-5, with 7 bases aligning to TRBD1. J gave up 0 bases and V 3 bases, and 11 bases lay outside the gene matches. CDR1 is LNHNV and CDR2 is YYDKDF in the germline V gene (reference sequence). This CDR3 is 18 amino acids long. Written as DNA, the CDR3 is TGTGCCACCAGCAGTAGGTTAGGGGGCCTTTTTAGCAATCAGCCCCAGCATTTT. Amino acid sequence: CATSSRLGGLFSNQPQHF.

The rearrangement uses TRBV6-4 and TRBJ1-6; D gene unclear. The CDR3 covers 13 residues. Trimming pared 0 bases from V and 6 bases from J, leaving 3 bases between. Per the germline V gene, CDR1 is MRHNA and CDR2 is SNTAGT. The CDR3 DNA follows: TGTGCCAGCAGTGACTCGCGTAATTCACCCCTCCACTTT. The encoded protein is CASSDSRNSPLHF.

V usage is TRBV16 and J usage is TRBJ2-1; 12 bases are shared with TRBD2. V was pared by 5 bases and J by 5 bases, with 7 bases of the junction left unmatched. Germline CDR1 and CDR2: KGHSY and FQNENV. This CDR3 is 16 amino acids long. The CDR3: CASSRSSSGRDNEQFF. As DNA, the CDR3 is TGTGCCAGCAGCAGGAGTTCTAGCGGGAGGGACAATGAGCAGTTCTTC.

This sequence joins TRBV6-1 and TRBJ1-2, with D tentatively TRBD1 (5 bases). V lost 5 bases and J lost 4, with 17 bases in between. The V gene's germline CDR1 is MNHNS and CDR2 SASEGT. The CDR3 consists of 15 residues. The CDR3 bases are TGTGCCAGCAGTCACCGGTCAGGGCACCTCTATGGCTACACCTTC. Translation: CASSHRSGHLYGYTF.

CDR3 amino acids: CASSVGLIVGLAGGTGELFF. CDR3 DNA: TGTGCCAGCAGCGTAGGGCTTATTGTGGGGCTAGCGGGAGGCACCGGGGAGCTGTTTTTT. The chain recombines TRBV9 with TRBJ2-2, with 11 bases aligning to TRBD2. This CDR3 is built from 20 residues. Looked up from germline, CDR1 is SGDLS and CDR2 is YYNGEE. V trimming: 0 bases; J trimming: 4 bases; junction bases outside the gene matches: 14.

CDR3 sequence (DNA): TGTGCCAGCAGTTTCGAGGATCATGAAAAACTGTTTTTT. Its translation: CASSFEDHEKLFF. This chain joins TRBV28 and TRBJ1-4; D is unclear. Between the trimmed V and J ends, which lost 3 bases and 6 bases, there was a span of 8 bases. The CDR3 is 13 amino acids. The germline CDR1 and CDR2 sequences are MDHEN and SYDVKM.

The chain has TRBV12-1 and TRBJ2-1; no check of the table's D call, TRBD2, against the DNA was made. TRBV12-1 is shown as a pseudogene. The CDR3 loop spans 12 amino acids. The CDR3 DNA reads TGTGCCAGCAGCTTTGGCGCAACCAAGCAGTTCTTC. Its protein product is CASSFGATKQFF.

The V and J genes are TRBV11-2 and TRBJ2-7; 7 bases line up with TRBD1. The germline V gene has CDR1 SGHAT and CDR2 FQNNGV. V shed 0 bases, J shed 4 bases, and the junction held 9 bases outside the gene matches. The CDR3 is made up of 16 amino acids. CDR3 sequence (DNA): TGTGCCAGCAGCTTAGATAGGGACAGCTCCATTTACGAGCAGTACTTC. Translation gives CASSLDRDSSIYEQYF.

This chain joins TRBV10-3 and TRBJ2-7; TRBD2 is a possible D gene (5 bases). Germline CDR1 is ENHRY and CDR2 is SYGVKD. The CDR3 runs 12 residues. V lost 10 bases and J 3 bases, leaving 13 bases between the germline ends. The chain's CDR3 is CATSPGSYEQYF. The CDR3 bases are TGTGCCACGTCTCCTGGGAGCTACGAGCAGTACTTC.

V usage is TRBV27 and J usage is TRBJ2-7; D is perhaps TRBD2 (6 bases). This CDR3 spans 14 amino acids. The germline CDR1 and CDR2 sequences are MNHEY and SMNVEV (reference sequence). The V end was cut by 6 bases, the J end by 5 bases, with 17 bases between. CDR3: CASSPTGTRHEQYF. The CDR3 bases are TGTGCCAGCAGCCCAACCGGGACTCGCCACGAGCAGTACTTC.

The rearrangement uses TRBV18 and TRBJ1-2, with 10 bases aligning to TRBD1. This CDR3 is built from 15 residues. Germline V lookup: CDR1 KGHSH, CDR2 LQKENI. V shed 1 base and J 7 bases; nucleotides not matched to a gene: 6. CDR3 in amino acids: CASSPRDRGESGYTF. CDR3 DNA sequence: TGTGCCAGCTCACCACGGGACAGGGGCGAGAGTGGCTACACCTTC.

This chain joins TRBV11-2 and TRBJ2-3, with 9 positions matching TRBD2. The CDR3 sequence is 17 residues long. Germline V CDR1 and CDR2: SGHAT, FQNNGV. V shed 4 bases, J shed 2 bases, and the junction held 10 bases outside the gene matches. DNA for the CDR3: TGTGCCAGCAGCTCCTTGGGACTAGCCGATATCACAGATACGCAGTATTTT. Translation gives CASSSLGLADITDTQYF. Using reference TRBV11-2 and TRBJ2-3 for the parts outside the CDR3, the full variable domain is EAGVAQSPRYKIIEKRQSVAFWCNPISGHATLYWYQQILGQGPKLLIQFQNNGVVDDSQLPKDRFSAERLKGVDSTLKIQPAKLEDSAVYLCASSSLGLADITDTQYFGPGTRLTVL.

The rearrangement uses TRBV5-1 and TRBJ2-7; TRBD1 is a possible D gene (6 bases). This CDR3 has 14 amino acids. With 4 bases removed from V and 2 bases from J, the gap between germline ends came to 13 bases. Germline lookup yields CDR1 SGHRS and CDR2 YFSETQ. The CDR3 protein is CASSIDRFPYEQYF. The CDR3, as DNA: TGCGCCAGCAGCATCGACAGGTTTCCCTACGAGCAGTACTTC.

The chain uses TRBV11-2 and TRBJ2-7; 12 bases are a match to TRBD1. The CDR3 contains 14 residues. In germline, CDR1 is SGHAT, CDR2 FQNNGV. V lost 4 bases, J lost 7 bases, and 5 bases stayed unmatched. Here the CDR3 reads CASSSGTGGLEQYF. CDR3 DNA sequence: TGTGCCAGCAGCTCCGGGACAGGGGGCCTGGAGCAGTACTTC.

The genes are TRBV28 and TRBJ2-3; 10 bases line up with TRBD1. With 6 bases clipped from V and 8 bases from J, the junction kept 8 bases outside the gene matches. CDR1 and CDR2 from the germline V gene are MDHEN and SYDVKM. This CDR3 comprises 14 residues. Written as DNA, the CDR3 is TGTGCCAGCAGCTCGACAGGGGGCCAGGCTACGCAGTATTTT. It encodes CASSSTGGQATQYF. Combining the CDR3 with reference TRBV28 and TRBJ2-3 gives the whole variable domain DVKVTQSSRYLVKRTGEKVFLECVQDMDHENMFWYRQDPGLGLRLIYFSYDVKMKEKGDIPEGYSVSREKKERFSLILESASTNQTSMYLCASSSTGGQATQYFGPGTRLTVL.

This chain uses TRBV7-6 with TRBJ2-7, with 15 bases matching TRBD2. Losses at the gene ends were 0 bases for V and 4 bases for J; bases not matched to a gene: 13. Germline V gene lookup returns CDR1 SGHVS and CDR2 FNYEAQ. This CDR3 is 20 amino acids long. This CDR3 is CASSLAPGLAGGPRRYEQYF. CDR3 nucleotide sequence: TGTGCCAGCAGCTTAGCGCCGGGACTAGCGGGAGGCCCACGGAGATACGAGCAGTACTTC.